The sequence of this TCR beta chain was determined in a study of T-cell memory formation after mild COVID-19. General study points: CD4+ contracting clones were mainly CM and EM; CD8+ ones, EMRA.

This clonotype came up many times. Its target is unknown. This CDR3 spans 15 amino acids. The ends lost 2 bases at V and 1 base at J; junction bases unmatched: 5. Germline CDR1 reads SGHRS; CDR2 reads YFSETQ. 5'RACE primed from the constant segment yielded TCR alpha and TCR beta cDNA libraries bearing sample barcodes and UMIs. MiXCR, applied by TCRdb to the 5' RACE reads, yields one record per CDR3 protein. Among around 33,000 distinct CDR3 sequences listed, approximately 21% were seen once. The chain couples TRBV5-1 to TRBJ1-1, with 7 nucleotides matching TRBD1. The sequenced material came from PBMCs or a T cell subset sorted from them (not recorded which). This TCR came from an adult who had mild COVID-19 (a few samples of this study predate the infection). Cell type and time point are not known. This CDR3 reads CASSFRGDSNTEAFF. The CDR3 coding sequence is TGCGCCAGCAGCTTCAGGGGGGACTCGAACACTGAAGCTTTCTTT.